This T cell receptor beta chain was sequenced in a study of T-cell memory formation after mild COVID-19 (dated by TCRdb to about 2021). Some background on the complete study: TCR sequence clusters from the two donors were found to be largely donor specific. In two donors, T-cell clones that expanded and contracted after mild COVID-19 were followed by sequencing TCRalpha and TCRbeta repertoires longitudinally. Two young, previously healthy adult volunteers, one female and one male, were included in the cohort.

The sequencer listed for this sample is Illumina NovaSeq 6000. Using 5'RACE with constant-segment primers, TCRalpha and TCRbeta cDNA libraries were constructed, with sample barcodes and unique molecular identifiers added in the process. RNA was extracted from every sample with Trizol reagent. Libraries were amplified in two PCR steps, with a second sample barcode and Illumina TruSeq adapters added in the second step. The libraries were sequenced on an Illumina NovaSeq using 2 x 150 bp paired-end reads. The study's own analysis went as follows. The reads were demultiplexed and collapsed into UMI-guided consensus sequences using migec v1.2.7. Using mixcr v2.1.11, UMI consensuses were aligned to TRA and TRB V and J templates and then assembled into clonotypes. A clonotype was counted as expanded or contracted only if both edgeR and NoisET called the change significant, with noise models trained on biological replicates. For edgeR calls, the thresholds were a false discovery rate-adjusted p below 0.01 and a log2 fold-change of 1. As an exploratory analysis of dynamics, PCA with hierarchical clustering was applied to max-normalized trajectories of the 1000 most abundant clonotypes. Each responding clone was given a CD4 or CD8 phenotype based on the CD4+ and CD8+ repertoires, which had been sequenced separately. TCRdb itself trimmed the public reads at Q25 with fastp, ran MiXCR and retained productive beta chains. A single entry per CDR3 protein holds the most common genes and DNA from its merged rows. The V and J calls, along with clone size, are taken from TCRdb and not from the paper's own processing. Present in this sample are approximately 240,000 distinct CDR3 sequences, roughly 17% of which were seen just once. The ten top clones hold about 3.5% of the sample.

The CDR3 holds 14 amino acids from the cysteine to the phenylalanine. The retained sequence is limited to the CDR3, 42 bases, with the frame set at the first base. At the junction V is shortened by 3 bases and J by 2 bases, with 10 bases in between. Per the germline V gene (reference sequence), DFQATT is the CDR1 and SNEGSKA is the CDR2. PBMCs were isolated by Ficoll-Paque density gradient centrifugation. A word on this clonotype: Its cognate antigen has yet to be identified. No much larger clonotype is one base removed from it; base qualities were not supplied.

Study-wide findings and limitations: Only a couple of mild cases were covered in the study, and larger cohorts including severe cases with pre-infection samples were considered necessary. Clones contracting from day 15 to 85 had balanced CD4/CD8 phenotypes, while a second wave expanding from day 15 to 37 was biased towards CD4+. Some responding clones were detected in pre-infection memory, which suggested that pre-existing cross-reactive memory T cells had joined the SARS-CoV-2 response. SARS-CoV-2 specificity was not confirmed for the second-wave clones peaking on day 37. Contracting CD4+ clones turned up mainly in the CM and EM memory subsets, whereas EMRA was where CD8+ clones were enriched.

The sequenced sample was PBMCs or a T cell subset sorted from them (not recorded which). The chain employs TRBV20-1 and TRBJ2-2; the best D guess is TRBD1, with 5 bases matching. The sequence derives from a man younger than 35 who had mild COVID-19 (a few samples of this study predate the infection). The sample titles of this study are shuffled in the database, so cell type and time point are left out; the donor was told from shared clones. The CDR3 region has the sequence CSASPTENTGELFF. The DNA sequence is TGCAGTGCTAGCCCGACAGAAAACACCGGGGAGCTGTTTTTT.